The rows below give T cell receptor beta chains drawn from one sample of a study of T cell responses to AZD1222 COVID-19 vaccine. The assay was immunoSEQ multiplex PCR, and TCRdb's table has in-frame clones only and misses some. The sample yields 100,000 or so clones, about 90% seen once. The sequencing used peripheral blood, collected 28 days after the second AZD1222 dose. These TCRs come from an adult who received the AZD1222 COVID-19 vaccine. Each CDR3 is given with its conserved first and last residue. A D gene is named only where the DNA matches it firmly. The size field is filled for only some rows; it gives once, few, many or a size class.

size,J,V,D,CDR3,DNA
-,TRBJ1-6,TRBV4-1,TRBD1,CASSSRQGDGSPLHF,TGCGCCAGCAGCTCCAGACAGGGGGACGGTTCACCCCTCCACTTT
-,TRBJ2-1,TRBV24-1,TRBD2,CATSDSGTSGRAGFF,TGTGCCACCAGTGACTCAGGGACTAGCGGGAGGGCGGGGTTCTTC
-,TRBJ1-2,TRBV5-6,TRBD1,CASHETGEDYGYTF,TGTGCCAGCCATGAGACAGGGGAGGACTATGGCTACACCTTC
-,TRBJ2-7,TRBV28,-,CASSLRGYEQYF,TGTGCCAGCAGTTTAAGAGGGTACGAGCAGTACTTC
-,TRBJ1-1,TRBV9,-,CASSSRQIMNTEAFF,TGTGCCAGCAGCTCTAGACAGATCATGAACACTGAAGCTTTCTTT
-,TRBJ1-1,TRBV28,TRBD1,CASSSLTDRADTEAFF,TGTGCCAGCAGTTCTCTAACCGACAGGGCTGACACTGAAGCTTTCTTT
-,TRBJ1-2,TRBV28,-,CASSLSLGNGYTF,TGTGCCAGCAGTTTATCCCTCGGCAATGGCTACACCTTC
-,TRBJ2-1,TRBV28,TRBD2,CASKGLAGHNEQFF,TGTGCCAGCAAAGGACTAGCGGGACACAATGAGCAGTTCTTC
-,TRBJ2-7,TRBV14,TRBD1,CASSQRQGTSYEQYF,TGTGCCAGCAGCCAGAGACAGGGGACTTCCTACGAGCAGTACTTC
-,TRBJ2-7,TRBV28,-,CASSFGRSYEQYF,TGTGCCAGCAGTTTCGGCCGGAGCTACGAGCAGTACTTC
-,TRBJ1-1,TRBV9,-,CASSAAGLAMTEAFF,TGTGCCAGCAGCGCAGCAGGGTTGGCTATGACTGAAGCTTTCTTT
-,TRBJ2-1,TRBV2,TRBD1,CATRIGQGSWNEQFF,TGTGCCACCCGTATCGGACAGGGCAGTTGGAATGAGCAGTTCTTC
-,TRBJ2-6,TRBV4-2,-,CASSWAFTSGANVLTF,TGTGCCAGCAGTTGGGCCTTCACCTCTGGGGCCAACGTCCTGACTTTC
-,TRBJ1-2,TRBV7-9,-,CASSREGVGYGYTF,TGTGCCAGCAGCCGGGAGGGGGTCGGCTATGGCTACACCTTC
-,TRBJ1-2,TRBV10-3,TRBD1,CAISGGQGADGYTF,TGTGCCATCAGTGGGGGACAGGGGGCTGATGGCTACACCTTC
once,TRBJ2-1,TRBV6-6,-,CAVRPSSYNEQFF,TGTGCCGTTAGACCTAGCTCCTACAATGAGCAGTTCTTC
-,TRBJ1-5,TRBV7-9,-,CASSLVSGRNNQPQHF,TGTGCCAGCAGCTTAGTTTCGGGGCGAAACAATCAGCCCCAGCATTTT
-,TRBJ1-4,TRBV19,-,CASRKRQGVAGLFF,TGTGCCAGCCGTAAACGGCAGGGCGTGGCAGGGCTGTTTTTT
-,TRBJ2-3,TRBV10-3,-,CAISPTQRSTDTQYF,TGTGCCATCAGTCCCACCCAACGTAGCACAGATACGCAGTATTTT
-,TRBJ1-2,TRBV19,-,CASSIVGGDYGYTF,TGTGCCAGTAGTATAGTAGGGGGGGACTATGGCTACACCTTC
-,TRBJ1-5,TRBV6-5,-,CASSYSWQVGNQPQHF,TGTGCCAGCAGTTACTCTTGGCAGGTGGGCAATCAGCCCCAGCATTTT
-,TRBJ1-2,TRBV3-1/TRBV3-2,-,CASSLRDGYTF,TGTGCCAGCAGCCTCAGGGATGGCTACACCTTC
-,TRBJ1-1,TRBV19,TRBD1,CASSTGQGSDTEAFF,TGTGCCAGTAGTACCGGACAGGGGAGCGACACTGAAGCTTTCTTT
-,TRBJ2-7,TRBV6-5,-,CASSKAVGRGNEQYF,TGTGCCAGCAGTAAGGCTGTAGGGCGAGGTAACGAGCAGTACTTC
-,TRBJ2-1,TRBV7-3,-,CASSRDRNNEQFF,TGTGCCAGCAGCCGGGACCGCAACAATGAGCAGTTCTTC
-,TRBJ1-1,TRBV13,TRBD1,CASSATGSPNTEAFF,TGTGCCAGCAGCGCGACAGGGTCCCCGAACACTGAAGCTTTCTTT
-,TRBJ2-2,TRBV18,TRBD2,CASSPPGLAGVTGELFF,TGTGCCAGCTCACCTCCGGGACTAGCGGGAGTCACCGGGGAGCTGTTTTTT
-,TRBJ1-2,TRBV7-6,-,CASSLAGDRFYNGYTF,TGTGCCAGCAGCTTAGCGGGAGACAGGTTTTACAATGGCTACACCTTC
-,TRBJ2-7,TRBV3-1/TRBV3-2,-,CASSYRGYEQYF,TGTGCCAGCAGCTATCGGGGCTACGAGCAGTACTTC
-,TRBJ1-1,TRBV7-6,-,CASSLGGLEAFF,TGTGCCAGCAGCTTAGGCGGGCTTGAAGCTTTCTTT
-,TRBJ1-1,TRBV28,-,CASSGGHTEAFF,TGTGCCAGCAGTGGGGGTCACACTGAAGCTTTCTTT
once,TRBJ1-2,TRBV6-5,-,CASRAPQTYGYTF,TGTGCCAGCAGAGCCCCACAGACCTATGGCTACACCTTC
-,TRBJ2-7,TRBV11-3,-,CASSREGRQYF,TGTGCCAGCAGCCGCGAGGGACGACAGTACTTC
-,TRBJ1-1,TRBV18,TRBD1,CASSEGTATEAFF,TGTGCCAGCTCAGAAGGGACAGCAACTGAAGCTTTCTTT
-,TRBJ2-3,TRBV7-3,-,CASGGAGDTQYF,TGTGCCAGCGGCGGGGCGGGAGATACGCAGTATTTT
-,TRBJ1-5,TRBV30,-,CAWSVSRANQPQHF,TGTGCCTGGAGTGTAAGCCGAGCCAATCAGCCCCAGCATTTT
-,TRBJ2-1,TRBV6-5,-,CASSYSSQGNEQFF,TGTGCCAGCAGTTACTCGAGTCAGGGCAATGAGCAGTTCTTC
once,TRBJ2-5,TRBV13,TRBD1,CASSPRDRGPGETQYF,TGTGCCAGCAGCCCCCGGGACAGGGGGCCAGGGGAGACCCAGTACTTC
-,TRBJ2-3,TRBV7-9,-,CASSSRWGDTQYF,TGTGCCAGCAGCTCTCGCTGGGGAGATACGCAGTATTTT
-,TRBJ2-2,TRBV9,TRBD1,CASSAIQGKTGELFF,TGTGCCAGCAGTGCTATACAGGGGAAAACCGGGGAGCTGTTTTTT
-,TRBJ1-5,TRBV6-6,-,CASSYSNGGPDQPQHF,TGTGCCAGCAGTTACTCGAACGGGGGTCCCGATCAGCCCCAGCATTTT
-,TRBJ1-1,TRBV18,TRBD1,CASSPRPGGDEAFF,TGTGCCAGCTCACCACGGCCAGGGGGTGATGAAGCTTTCTTT
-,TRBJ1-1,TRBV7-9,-,CASSLGRAYTEAFF,TGTGCCAGCAGCTTAGGCAGGGCCTACACTGAAGCTTTCTTT
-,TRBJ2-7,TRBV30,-,CAWSRGRGYEQYF,TGTGCCTGGAGCAGGGGACGTGGCTACGAGCAGTACTTC
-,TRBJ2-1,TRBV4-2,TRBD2,CASSQDGRTSYNEQFF,TGTGCCAGCAGCCAAGATGGCCGGACTAGTTACAATGAGCAGTTCTTC
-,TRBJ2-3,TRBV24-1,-,CATSDPRGRSTDTQYF,TGTGCCACCAGTGATCCCCGAGGGAGAAGCACAGATACGCAGTATTTT
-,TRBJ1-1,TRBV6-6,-,CASRTHRDTEAFF,TGTGCCAGCAGAACCCACAGGGACACTGAAGCTTTCTTT
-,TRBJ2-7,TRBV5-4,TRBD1,CASSSGTGSREQYF,TGTGCCAGCAGCTCGGGGACAGGGAGTCGCGAGCAGTACTTC
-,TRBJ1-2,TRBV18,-,CASSPPGVGSYTF,TGTGCCAGCTCACCACCAGGGGTTGGAAGCTACACCTTC
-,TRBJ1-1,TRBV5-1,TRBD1,CASSPGRQGGTEAFF,TGCGCCAGCAGCCCAGGGAGGCAGGGGGGCACTGAAGCTTTCTTT
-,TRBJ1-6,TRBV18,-,CASRSGTEISPLHF,TGTGCCAGCCGCTCCGGGACGGAGATTTCACCCCTCCACTTT
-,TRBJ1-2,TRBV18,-,CASSQLGYGYTF,TGTGCCAGCTCACAACTCGGCTATGGCTACACCTTC
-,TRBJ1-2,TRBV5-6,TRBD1,CASSLGRGTYGYTF,TGTGCCAGCAGCTTGGGCAGGGGGACCTATGGCTACACCTTC
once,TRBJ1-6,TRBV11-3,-,CASSLVGNSPLHF,TGTGCCAGCAGCTTAGTCGGTAATTCACCCCTCCACTTT
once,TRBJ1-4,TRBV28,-,CASSFSPGPNEKLFF,TGTGCCAGCAGTTTTTCCCCAGGACCGAATGAAAAACTGTTTTTT
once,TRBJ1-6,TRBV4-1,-,CASSQVGGTNSPLHF,TGCGCCAGCAGCCAGGTTGGGGGAACCAATTCACCCCTCCACTTT
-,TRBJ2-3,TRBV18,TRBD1,CASSPTGDTQYF,TGTGCCAGCTCCCCGACAGGGGATACGCAGTATTTT
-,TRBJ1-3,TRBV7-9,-,CASSLALADSGNTIYF,TGTGCCAGCAGCTTAGCGCTGGCAGATAGTGGAAACACCATATATTTT